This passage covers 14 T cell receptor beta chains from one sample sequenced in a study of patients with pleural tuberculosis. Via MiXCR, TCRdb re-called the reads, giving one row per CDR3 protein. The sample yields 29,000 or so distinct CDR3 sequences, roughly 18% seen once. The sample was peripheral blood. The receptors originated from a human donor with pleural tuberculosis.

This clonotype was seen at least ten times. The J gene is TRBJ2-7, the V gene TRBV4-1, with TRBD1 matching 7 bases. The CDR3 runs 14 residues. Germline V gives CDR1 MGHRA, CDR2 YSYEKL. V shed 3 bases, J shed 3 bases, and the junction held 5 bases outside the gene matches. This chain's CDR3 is CASSQNGQVYEQYF. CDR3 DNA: TGCGCCAGCAGCCAGAACGGACAGGTCTACGAGCAGTACTTC.

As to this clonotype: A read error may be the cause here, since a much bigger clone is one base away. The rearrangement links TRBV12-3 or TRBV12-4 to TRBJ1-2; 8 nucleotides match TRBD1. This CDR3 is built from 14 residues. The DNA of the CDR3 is TGTGCCAGCAGGTCCCAGGGGGCAGGGTATGGCTACAACTTC. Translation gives CASRSQGAGYGYNF.

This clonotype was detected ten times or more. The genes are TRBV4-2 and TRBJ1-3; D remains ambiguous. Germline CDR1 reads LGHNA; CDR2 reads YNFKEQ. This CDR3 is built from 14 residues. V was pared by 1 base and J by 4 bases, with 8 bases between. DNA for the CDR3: TGTGCCAGCAGCCAAGGGTGGGCAGGAAACACCATATATTTT. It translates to CASSQGWAGNTIYF.

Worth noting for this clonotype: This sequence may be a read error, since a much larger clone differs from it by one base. CDR3 in DNA: TGTGCCAATTCGGGGAGGAACGGTGGAGCTTTCTTT. Amino acids: CANSGRNGGAFF. The chain combines TRBV30 with TRBJ1-1; D gene ambiguous. Trimming stripped 8 bases from V and 10 bases from J, with 20 bases between. The CDR3 extends over 12 amino acids. Per germline, CDR1 GTSNPN and CDR2 SVGIG (reference sequence).

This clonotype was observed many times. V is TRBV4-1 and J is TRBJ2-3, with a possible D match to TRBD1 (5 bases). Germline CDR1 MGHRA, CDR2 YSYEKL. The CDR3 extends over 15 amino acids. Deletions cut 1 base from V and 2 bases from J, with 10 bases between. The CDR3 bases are TGCGCCAGCAGCCAAGCCGGCAGGGCCACAGATACGCAGTATTTT. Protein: CASSQAGRATDTQYF.

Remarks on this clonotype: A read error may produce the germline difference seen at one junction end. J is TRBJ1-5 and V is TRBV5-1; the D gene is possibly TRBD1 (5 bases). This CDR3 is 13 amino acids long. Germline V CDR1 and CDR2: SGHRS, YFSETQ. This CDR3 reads CTSSRDGKQPQHF. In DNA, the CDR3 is TGCACCAGCAGCAGGGACGGCAAGCAGCCCCAGCATTTT.

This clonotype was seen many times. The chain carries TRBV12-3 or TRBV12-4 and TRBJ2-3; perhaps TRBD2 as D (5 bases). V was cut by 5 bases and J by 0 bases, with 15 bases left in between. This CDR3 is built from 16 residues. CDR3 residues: CASSPRAPLSTDTQYF. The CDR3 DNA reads TGTGCCAGCAGTCCGCGGGCCCCTCTGAGCACAGATACGCAGTATTTT.

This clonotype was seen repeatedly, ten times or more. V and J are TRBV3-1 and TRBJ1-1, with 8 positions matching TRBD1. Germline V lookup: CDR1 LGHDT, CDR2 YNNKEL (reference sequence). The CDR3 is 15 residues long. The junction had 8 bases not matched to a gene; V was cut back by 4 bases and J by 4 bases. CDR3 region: CASSPMDRVGTEAFF. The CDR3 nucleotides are TGTGCCAGCAGCCCCATGGACAGGGTAGGCACTGAAGCTTTCTTT.

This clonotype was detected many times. CDR3 sequence reads: CASRINYGYTF. In DNA, the CDR3 is TGTGCCAGCAGGATTAACTATGGCTACACCTTC. J is TRBJ1-2 and V is TRBV2; no clear D gene. The V gene's germline CDR1 is SNHLY and CDR2 FYNNEI. This CDR3 spans 11 amino acids. Trimming cost V 6 bases and J 1 base, with 3 bases left between them.

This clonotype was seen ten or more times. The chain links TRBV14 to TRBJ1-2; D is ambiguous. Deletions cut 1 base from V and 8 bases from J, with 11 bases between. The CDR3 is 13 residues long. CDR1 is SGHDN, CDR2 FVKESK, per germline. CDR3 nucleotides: TGTGCCAGCAGCCAAGGCAGCTGGCGAGGCTACACCTTC. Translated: CASSQGSWRGYTF.

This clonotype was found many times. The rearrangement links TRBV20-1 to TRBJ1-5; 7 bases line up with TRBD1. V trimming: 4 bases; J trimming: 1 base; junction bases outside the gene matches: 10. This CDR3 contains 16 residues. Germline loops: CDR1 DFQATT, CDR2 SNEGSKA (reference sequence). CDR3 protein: CSATPYRGLSNQPQHF. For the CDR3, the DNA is TGCAGTGCTACCCCATACAGGGGACTAAGCAATCAGCCCCAGCATTTT.

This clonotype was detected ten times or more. The CDR3 spells CASGSARGPGVDQPQHF. For the CDR3, the DNA is TGTGCCAGTGGATCGGCGCGGGGTCCGGGGGTGGATCAGCCCCAGCATTTT. V gene TRBV19 combines with J gene TRBJ1-5; weak D call: TRBD1 (5 bases). Trimming took off 8 bases at V and 5 bases at J, with 25 bases between the two ends. This CDR3 spans 17 amino acids. The germline V gene encodes CDR1 LNHDA and CDR2 SQIVND (reference sequence).

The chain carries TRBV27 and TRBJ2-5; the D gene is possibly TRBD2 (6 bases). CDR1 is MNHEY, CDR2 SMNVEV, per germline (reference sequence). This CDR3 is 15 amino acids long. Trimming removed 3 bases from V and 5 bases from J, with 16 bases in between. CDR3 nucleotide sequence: TGTGCCAGCAGTTTCTTGACGGGAGAAGCGGAGACCCAGTACTTC. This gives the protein CASSFLTGEAETQYF.

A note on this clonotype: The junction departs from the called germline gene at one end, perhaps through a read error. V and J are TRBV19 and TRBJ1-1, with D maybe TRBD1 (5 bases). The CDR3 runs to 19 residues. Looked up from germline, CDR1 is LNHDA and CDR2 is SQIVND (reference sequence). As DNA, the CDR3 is TGTGCCAGTAGTATAGATCGATTTCTTGTTAAGGCGGGGCCCACTGAAGCTTTTTTT. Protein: CASSIDRFLVKAGPTEAFF.